These 3 T cell receptor beta chains were all obtained from the same sample, sequenced in a study of blood T cell repertoires in COVID-19. Only in-frame clones appear in the TCRdb table, and some are missing; sequencing was by immunoSEQ multiplex PCR. This sample carries 150,000 to 200,000 clones, more than 70% of them seen once, and the ten largest clones take about 3.5%. What was sequenced was PBMCs or T cells enriched from blood (not recorded which). These receptors were obtained from a woman aged 50 to 60 in a cohort exposed to, infected with or recovered from COVID-19 (not recorded which).

The chain employs TRBV7-3 and TRBJ2-3; TRBD2 matches 9 bases. V shed 3 bases and J 2 bases; nucleotides not matched to a gene: 3. This CDR3 is 15 amino acids long. In germline, CDR1 is SGHTA, CDR2 FQGTGA. CDR3 amino acids: CASSFRLADTDTQYF. The CDR3 bases are TGTGCCAGCAGCTTTAGACTAGCGGACACAGATACGCAGTATTTT.

The rearrangement joins TRBV3-1 (or the pseudogene TRBV3-2) to TRBJ2-7; unclear D gene. Germline CDR1 reads LGHDT; CDR2 reads YNNKEL (reference sequence). This CDR3 has 15 residues. Deletions cut 0 bases from V and 0 bases from J, with 9 bases between. The CDR3, as DNA: TGTGCCAGCAGCCAAGACGCCAGTATCTCCTACGAGCAGTACTTC. This codes for CASSQDASISYEQYF.

V usage is TRBV11-2 and J usage is TRBJ2-3; the match to TRBD1 covers 8 bases. There are 15 residues in the CDR3. The V gene's germline CDR1 is SGHAT and CDR2 FQNNGV. After removal of 5 bases from V and 0 bases from J, the junction contained 4 bases not matched to a gene. CDR3 nucleotides: TGTGCCAGCAGCCGTACAGGGGGGAGCACAGATACGCAGTATTTT. Residues: CASSRTGGSTDTQYF. Filled out from reference TRBV11-2 and TRBJ2-3, the complete variable domain reads EAGVAQSPRYKIIEKRQSVAFWCNPISGHATLYWYQQILGQGPKLLIQFQNNGVVDDSQLPKDRFSAERLKGVDSTLKIQPAKLEDSAVYLCASSRTGGSTDTQYFGPGTRLTVL.